Each of the 4 T cell receptor beta chains below was sequenced from the same sample in a study of blood T cell repertoires in COVID-19. Using immunoSEQ multiplex PCR, the repertoire was profiled, and TCRdb retains in-frame clones only, with some absent. The sample comprises some 70,000 clones, 80% to 90% of which are singletons, and roughly 8% rests with the top ten. The specimen sequenced was peripheral blood. These receptors were collected from a man aged 50 to 59 with active COVID-19.

This clone appeared once. The V call is TRBV29-1, the J call TRBJ2-1; D not certain. The CDR3 spans 11 residues. The ends were cut back, 3 bases at V and 5 bases at J, with 5 bases in the middle. The germline gives CDR1 SQVTM, CDR2 ANQGSEA. The CDR3: CSVDKNNEQFF. As DNA, the CDR3 is TGCAGCGTTGATAAAAACAATGAGCAGTTCTTC.

This chain joins TRBV5-1 and TRBJ2-1; perhaps TRBD1 as D (6 bases). This CDR3 has 16 residues. Trimming pared 0 bases from V and 4 bases from J, leaving 14 bases between. CDR1 and CDR2 from the germline V gene are SGHRS and YFSETQ. CDR3 sequence: CASSLDGGRAYNEQFF. The CDR3 DNA reads as TGCGCCAGCAGCTTGGATGGGGGCAGGGCTTACAATGAGCAGTTCTTC. The variable domain in full, completed from reference TRBV5-1 and TRBJ2-1, reads KAGVTQTPRYLIKTRGQQVTLSCSPISGHRSVSWYQQTPGQGLQFLFEYFSETQRNKGNFPGRFSGRQFSNSRSEMNVSTLELGDSALYLCASSLDGGRAYNEQFFGPGTRLTVL.

The chain joins TRBV18 to TRBJ2-5, with 9 bases lining up with TRBD1. Trimming cost V 4 bases and J 5 bases; bases outside gene matches: 8. The CDR3 is made up of 15 amino acids. Looked up from germline, CDR1 is KGHSH and CDR2 is LQKENI. CDR3 nucleotides: TGTGCCAGCTCACTACGGACAGGGGAAGGGGAGACCCAGTACTTC. Protein sequence: CASSLRTGEGETQYF.

The chain combines TRBV10-3 with TRBJ2-1, with TRBD2 identical over 12 bases. The ends lost 3 bases at V and 4 bases at J; junction bases unmatched: 4. Germline-derived CDR1 and CDR2 are ENHRY and SYGVKD. There are 16 residues in the CDR3. The CDR3 DNA is TGTGCCATCAGTGACCGCACTAGCGGGAGGTACAATGAGCAGTTCTTC. This sequence encodes CAISDRTSGRYNEQFF.